Sequencing of this T cell receptor (beta chain) was carried out in a study of human T cells and chemical hapten exposure (dated by TCRdb to about 2021). With respect to the entire study: For sensitization, 2% DPC in acetone was applied to a 2 cm by 2 cm area of upper inner arm skin. Patch testing was done on the upper back using Finn chambers containing 0.01% DPC, and results were scored after 6 days according to International Contact Dermatitis Research Group standards. The study tracked peripheral blood TCR repertoire changes in vivo during primary and secondary sensitization to the hapten diphenylcyclopropenone (DPC) in alopecia patients. Throughout the approximately 26-week study period, patients were also given weekly therapeutic DPC doses on the scalp. The mostly female patient cohort included alopecia areata with under or over 50% scalp involvement, alopecia totalis and alopecia universalis. Patient blood was sampled pre-sensitization (week 0) and at 2, 6 and about 24 weeks after DPC sensitization. About 29 alopecia patients gave blood for TCR sequencing at one to four time points (pre-sensitization, 2, 6 and 24 weeks). Libraries were combined into a pool for sequencing, and differences in TCR yield between samples came mainly from small differences in library volumes within the pool.

Notes on this clonotype: Its antigen is still unknown. Per-nucleotide qualities are absent, and no much larger clonotype sits a single base away.

Library method: RACE. Data came from a NextSeq 500. Library preparation attached unique molecular identifiers to individual cDNA molecules for quantitative, reproducible TCR counting. Each blood RNA sample was used to sequence both TCR alpha and TCR beta chains. Per the source publication's procedure: The median number of TCRs per sample was some 100,000, ranging from 23,224 to 690,600. V, J and CDR3 annotation of the TCR reads was performed with the Decombinator software suite. Every sample was subsampled to the same number of TCRs (28,000) for the PS versus PT1 abundance plots. TCRs were defined as expanded if absent before sensitization and observed at least eight times at the 2-week time point. The public reads were run again by TCRdb, first through fastp at Q25 and then through MiXCR, and only productive beta chains were kept. When rows share a CDR3 protein, they turn into one entry using the most common DNA and genes. These V and J calls originate from TCRdb's pipeline instead of the authors' own analysis. This sample gives 75,000 to 90,000 distinct CDR3 sequences in total; over 9.5% of them show up just once. The ten biggest clones cover less than 5% of the sample.

CDR1 and CDR2 (SGHRS, YFSETQ) derive from the germline V gene. From the cysteine up to the phenylalanine, the CDR3 has a length of 15 residues. Only the CDR3 part of the read is kept: 45 bases, read in frame from the first base. V and J are truncated by 4 bases and 5 bases respectively, leaving an intervening sequence of 17 bases. Results the study describes overall, beyond this receptor: Expanded TCRs formed significantly more large CDR3 similarity clusters than pre-sensitization or healthy control sets, consistent with antigen-driven responses. After repeated subsampling, the strength of the expansion versus patch-test correlation and the threshold at which it became significant changed. Because all patients had alopecia, a presumed autoimmune disease, the immune response of the patients might differ from that of healthy individuals. Patch test score was positively correlated with the number of PT1 expanded TCRs, with significance at thresholds 8, 16 and 32 but not at 4. DPC sensitization did not change how many TCRs were above 1 in 1000 frequency, and no evidence was found of alterations in global repertoire structure.

According to the study, the label for this sample's time point signals: patch test 2, 6 weeks after DPC sensitization. The meaning of the sample's treatment or condition label: therapeutic diphenylcyclopropenone sensitization with weekly scalp DPC. At every patch-test visit, the blood draw took place before the patch test was put on. Patients were eligible if aged 18 to 70, diagnosed with alopecia and judged suitable for DPC therapy, and pregnant patients were excluded. Total RNA was isolated from unfractionated whole blood collected in Tempus Blood RNA tubes. The receptor was derived from a woman aged 45-60 years with alopecia areata. Some clones in this sample may be carry-over from other donors' samples. The rearrangement joined TRBV5-1 to TRBJ2-3; a weak D assignment points to TRBD1 (5 bases agree). Here the sequenced sample was whole blood, taken in connection with sensitization to the hapten diphenylcyclopropenone (DPC). The bases read TGCGCCAGCAGCAAGGAAGAACCCAGGGTAGATACGCAGTATTTT. It is translated as CASSKEEPRVDTQYF.